The 17 T cell receptor beta chains listed next were all sequenced from one sample in a study of OX40 agonist ivuxolimab in advanced cancers. TCRdb's table, derived via immunoSEQ multiplex PCR, lists solely in-frame clones and lacks some. The sample has fewer than 90,000 clones, 91% seen once; the top ten hold roughly 1.6%. The sample was CD4+ or CD8+ T cells sorted from blood, taken in a trial of the OX40 agonist ivuxolimab. All receptors derive from an adult with an advanced solid tumor such as melanoma, head and neck, liver or kidney cancer.

This sequence joins TRBV18 and TRBJ2-5, with a weak D call TRBD2 (6 bases). Germline CDR1 and CDR2: KGHSH and LQKENI. Trimming removed 3 bases from V and 3 bases from J, with 8 bases in between. The CDR3 sequence is 13 residues long. The CDR3 DNA is TGTGCCAGCTCACCCGGACTAAAAGAGACCCAGTACTTC. The encoded protein is CASSPGLKETQYF.

The V call is TRBV29-1, the J call TRBJ2-7; D unclear. V was cut by 7 bases and J by 1 base, with 14 bases left in between. CDR3 length: 13 amino acids. The V gene's germline CDR1 is SQVTM and CDR2 ANQGSEA. CDR3 coding DNA: TGCAGCGCTGGCCAGACACCGTCCTACGAGCAGTACTTC. Translation: CSAGQTPSYEQYF.

This chain links TRBV11-2 with TRBJ2-3; TRBD1 matches at 9 bases. The CDR3 sequence is 15 residues long. From germline, CDR1 is SGHAT and CDR2 FQNNGV. V gave up 1 base and J gave up 4 bases; unmatched junction bases: 3. The CDR3 DNA reads TGTGCCAGCAGCTTAGCCCGGACAGGGGCAGATACGCAGTATTTT. Protein sequence: CASSLARTGADTQYF.

The gene calls are TRBV16 and TRBJ1-2; 8 bases match TRBD1. J was trimmed by 3 bases and V by 0 bases; bases with no gene match: 9. The CDR3 runs 17 residues. Germline V gene lookup returns CDR1 KGHSY and CDR2 FQNENV. CDR3 in DNA: TGTGCCAGCAGCCAATCATTATTGGCAGGGGGCGACTATGGCTACACCTTC. This encodes CASSQSLLAGGDYGYTF.

This chain connects TRBV7-2 to TRBJ2-1; no firm D call. Germline V gene lookup returns CDR1 SGHTA and CDR2 FQGNSA. V was clipped by 3 bases and J by 0 bases, with 3 bases between them. CDR3 length equals 13 residues. In nucleotides, the CDR3 is TGTGCCAGCAGCTTGAGCTCCTACAATGAGCAGTTCTTC. Translated: CASSLSSYNEQFF.

The rearrangement joins TRBV29-1 to TRBJ2-7, with D tentatively TRBD2 (6 bases). This CDR3 spans 13 amino acids. Trimming removed 1 base at V and 3 bases at J, with 10 bases between. CDR1 and CDR2 (germline): SQVTM, ANQGSEA. In nucleotides, the CDR3 is TGCAGCGTTGAAGTTGGCGGGATCTACGAGCAGTACTTC. It codes for CSVEVGGIYEQYF.

This clone was recorded once. The CDR3 bases are TGTGCCAGCAGTTTGGGACAGTCACTAGGGACCCAGTACTTC. Encoded protein: CASSLGQSLGTQYF. The rearrangement joins TRBV28 to TRBJ2-5; 7 positions agree with TRBD1. The ends lost 3 bases at V and 7 bases at J; junction bases unmatched: 8. This CDR3 region has 14 residues. In germline, CDR1 is MDHEN, CDR2 SYDVKM.

This chain links TRBV2 with TRBJ1-2, with TRBD1 matching 7 bases. The CDR3 has 13 amino acids. Trimming at V came to 6 bases and at J to 4 bases, leaving 5 bases not matched to a gene. The germline V gene encodes CDR1 SNHLY and CDR2 FYNNEI. The DNA for the CDR3 is TGTGCCAGCAGAGGACAGGAAACCTATGGCTACACCTTC. Translated: CASRGQETYGYTF. The variable domain in full, completed from reference TRBV2 and TRBJ1-2, reads EPEVTQTPSHQVTQMGQEVILRCVPISNHLYFYWYRQILGQKVEFLVSFYNNEISEKSEIFDDQFSVERPDGSNFTLKIRSTKLEDSAMYFCASRGQETYGYTFGSGTRLTVV.

The sample holds one count of this clone. The rearrangement joins TRBV7-2 to TRBJ2-3, with D perhaps given as TRBD1 or TRBD2 (5 bases each). CDR1 SGHTA and CDR2 FQGNSA come from the germline V gene. This CDR3 region has 15 residues. Trimming shortened V by 5 bases and J by 4 bases, and 16 bases separated the two germline ends. The CDR3, as DNA: TGTGCCAGCAGCCCTCGTTGGGGGTCATCAGATACGCAGTATTTT. Its protein product is CASSPRWGSSDTQYF. The variable domain in full, completed from reference TRBV7-2 and TRBJ2-3, reads GAGVSQSPSNKVTEKGKDVELRCDPISGHTALYWYRQSLGQGLEFLIYFQGNSAPDKSGLPSDRFSAERTGGSVSTLTIQRTQQEDSAVYLCASSPRWGSSDTQYFGPGTRLTVL.

This clone was seen only once. The chain has TRBV28 and TRBJ2-1; a possible D gene is TRBD2 (6 bases). CDR1 is MDHEN and CDR2 is SYDVKM in the germline V gene. V lost 3 bases and J lost 0, with 12 bases in between. There are 16 residues in the CDR3. CDR3 DNA sequence: TGTGCCAGCAGTTTTGGTAGCGGTAGCTCCTACAATGAGCAGTTCTTC. Its protein product is CASSFGSGSSYNEQFF.

The chain recombines TRBV2 with TRBJ2-3; 8 positions agree with TRBD1. V was clipped by 1 base and J by 4 bases; unmatched bases: 4. Germline CDR1 is SNHLY and CDR2 is FYNNEI. The CDR3 loop spans 15 amino acids. CDR3 bases: TGTGCCAGCAGTGAAGGCAGGGGGCGAGCAGATACGCAGTATTTT. It translates to CASSEGRGRADTQYF.

V is TRBV7-2 and J is TRBJ1-2; weak D call: TRBD1 (6 bases). The CDR3 sequence is 17 residues long. V was trimmed by 1 base and J by 2 bases, leaving 17 bases between them. The V gene's germline CDR1 is SGHTA and CDR2 FQGNSA. For the CDR3, the DNA is TGTGCCAGCAGCTTAGTCCGGGGGGCGCGGGTGAACTATGGCTACACCTTC. The encoded protein is CASSLVRGARVNYGYTF.

CDR3 sequence (DNA): TGTGCCAGCAGAGAAAGGAGCGACGCGCAGTATTTT. Translation gives CASRERSDAQYF. J is TRBJ2-3 and V is TRBV28; D gene uncertain. Per the germline V gene, CDR1 is MDHEN and CDR2 is SYDVKM. CDR3 length: 12 amino acids. V was clipped by 6 bases and J by 10 bases, with 14 bases between them. Full variable domain (remainder filled in from reference TRBV28 and TRBJ2-3): DVKVTQSSRYLVKRTGEKVFLECVQDMDHENMFWYRQDPGLGLRLIYFSYDVKMKEKGDIPEGYSVSREKKERFSLILESASTNQTSMYLCASRERSDAQYFGPGTRLTVL.

This chain links TRBV11-2 with TRBJ2-7, with 9 bases fitting TRBD1. The J segment lost 6 bases and the V segment lost 4 bases, leaving 10 bases of the junction unmatched. Germline V gene data show CDR1 as SGHAT and CDR2 as FQNNGV. The CDR3 runs 15 residues. DNA of the CDR3: TGTGCCAGCAGCTCGTCCGGGACAGGGATTACCGAGCAGTACTTC. As protein: CASSSSGTGITEQYF.

The chain links TRBV7-2 to TRBJ2-7, with D possibly TRBD1 on 7 matching bases. This CDR3 contains 15 residues. V lost 6 bases to trimming and J lost 1 base, with 16 bases between them. The germline gives CDR1 SGHTA, CDR2 FQGNSA. The CDR3 DNA is TGTGCCAGCAGTTATGCACAGGGGACTTCCTACGAGCAGTACTTC. It codes for CASSYAQGTSYEQYF.

This chain joins TRBV28 and TRBJ2-7, with 10 bases fitting TRBD1. Per germline, CDR1 MDHEN and CDR2 SYDVKM. V trimming: 6 bases; J trimming: 3 bases; junction bases outside the gene matches: 8. The CDR3 contains 15 residues. CDR3 loop: CASSPGQGIYYEQYF. The CDR3 coding sequence is TGTGCCAGCAGCCCGGGACAGGGGATCTACTACGAGCAGTACTTC. Using reference TRBV28 and TRBJ2-7 for the parts outside the CDR3, the full variable domain is DVKVTQSSRYLVKRTGEKVFLECVQDMDHENMFWYRQDPGLGLRLIYFSYDVKMKEKGDIPEGYSVSREKKERFSLILESASTNQTSMYLCASSPGQGIYYEQYFGPGTRLTVT.

Turning to this clone: Within the sample, other DNA sequences also encode this same CDR3. The rearrangement uses TRBV7-9 and TRBJ2-3, with D perhaps TRBD2 (7 bases). Germline V gene sequence: CDR1 SEHNR, CDR2 FQNEAQ (reference sequence). The V and J ends lost 0 bases and 4 bases respectively, with 8 bases between them. This CDR3 is 14 amino acids long. DNA for the CDR3: TGTGCCAGCAGCTTAGCAGGGGGGGCAGATACGCAGTATTTT. This sequence encodes CASSLAGGADTQYF.